The 20 T cell receptor beta chains below all came from one sample that was sequenced in a study of cytomegalovirus exposure and HLA in healthy donors. Here immunoSEQ multiplex PCR was the method, and the copy in TCRdb shows in-frame clones only, minus some. Here the sample spans fewer than 250,000 clones, more than 75% being singletons. Sequencing input: PBMCs. The receptor source for this set is a man younger than 35 in good health and CMV-seronegative.

The chain links TRBV28 to TRBJ2-3; possible D gene TRBD2, 7 bases. CDR3 size: 15 residues. Trimming took 5 bases from V and 1 from J, leaving 13 bases between them. Germline CDR1 reads MDHEN; CDR2 reads SYDVKM. CDR3 nucleotide sequence: TGTGCCAGCAGTCAGGCGGGGGCCGGCACAGATACGCAGTATTTT. This codes for CASSQAGAGTDTQYF.

The chain uses TRBV30 and TRBJ1-5; maybe TRBD1 (5 bases). The CDR3 length is 13 residues. V was clipped by 0 bases and J by 5 bases, with 8 bases between them. The germline V gene encodes CDR1 GTSNPN and CDR2 SVGIG (reference sequence). This CDR3 reads CAWSVRVDQPQHF. DNA of the CDR3: TGTGCCTGGAGTGTCAGGGTCGATCAGCCCCAGCATTTT.

The CDR3 nucleotides read TGTGCCAGCAGACCCGGGACAGCGTACGAGACCCAGTACTTC. Amino acid sequence: CASRPGTAYETQYF. The chain combines TRBV28 with TRBJ2-5; 7 bases are a match to TRBD1. Trimming at V came to 6 bases and at J to 5 bases, leaving 9 bases not matched to a gene. Germline V lookup: CDR1 MDHEN, CDR2 SYDVKM. The CDR3 spans 14 residues.

This chain links TRBV13 with TRBJ2-3, with a tentative D call TRBD2 (5 bases). The CDR3 totals 14 residues. Per the germline V gene, CDR1 is PRHDT and CDR2 is FYEKMQ (reference sequence). Trimming took off 2 bases at V and 5 bases at J, with 11 bases between the two ends. CDR3 sequence (DNA): TGTGCCAGCAGCTTAAACGTCCGGGAAGATACGCAGTATTTT. This codes for CASSLNVREDTQYF.

This clone was recorded once. The chain's CDR3 is CASSKATGIYEQYF. DNA of the CDR3: TGTGCCAGCAGCAAAGCGACAGGGATCTACGAGCAGTACTTC. The chain is built from TRBV21-1 and TRBJ2-7; the table names TRBD1, a call not compared with the DNA. TRBV21-1 is a known pseudogene. This CDR3 is 14 amino acids long.

The chain recombines TRBV28 with TRBJ1-5; TRBD1 matches 7 bases. Trimming cost V 5 bases and J 4 bases; bases outside gene matches: 14. CDR3 length equals 17 residues. Per the germline V gene, CDR1 is MDHEN and CDR2 is SYDVKM. CDR3 residues: CASSTYRGRIGNQPQHF. Written as DNA, the CDR3 is TGTGCCAGCAGTACCTACAGGGGCCGGATTGGAAATCAGCCCCAGCATTTT.

The chain uses TRBV5-1 and TRBJ1-2; 12 bases align to TRBD1. CDR1 is SGHRS, CDR2 YFSETQ, per germline. After removal of 3 bases from V and 2 bases from J, the junction contained 20 bases not matched to a gene. This CDR3 comprises 21 residues. CDR3 protein: CASSSGTGGTANIIRNYGYTF. The CDR3 DNA reads TGCGCCAGCAGCTCAGGGACAGGGGGCACAGCCAACATAATTAGAAACTATGGCTACACCTTC. The full variable domain, rest sourced from reference TRBV5-1 and TRBJ1-2, is KAGVTQTPRYLIKTRGQQVTLSCSPISGHRSVSWYQQTPGQGLQFLFEYFSETQRNKGNFPGRFSGRQFSNSRSEMNVSTLELGDSALYLCASSSGTGGTANIIRNYGYTFGSGTRLTVV.

The J gene is TRBJ1-3, the V gene TRBV28, with D hard to call. V was pared by 2 bases and J by 4 bases, with 9 bases between. There are 14 residues in the CDR3. Germline V gene lookup returns CDR1 MDHEN and CDR2 SYDVKM. This CDR3 reads CASSLNLGGNTIYF. The CDR3 DNA is TGTGCCAGCAGTTTAAATCTGGGCGGAAACACCATATATTTT.

The DNA of the CDR3 is TGTGCCAGCAGCTTGGCCGACTTTGTGCCCTACAATGAGCAGTTCTTC. Encoded protein: CASSLADFVPYNEQFF. The gene calls are TRBV5-6 and TRBJ2-1; D remains unclear. Trimming removed 0 bases at V and 2 bases at J, with 12 bases between. Germline lookup yields CDR1 SGHDT and CDR2 YYEEEE. The CDR3 runs 16 residues.

The V call is TRBV19, the J call TRBJ1-4, with TRBD1 matching 7 bases. Trimming took 6 bases from V and 4 from J; bases not matched to a gene: 5. The germline V gene encodes CDR1 LNHDA and CDR2 SQIVND (reference sequence). The CDR3 loop spans 14 amino acids. In DNA form, the CDR3 reads TGTGCCAGTAGGAACCAGGGGGTTAATGAAAAACTGTTTTTT. Protein: CASRNQGVNEKLFF.

The gene calls are TRBV2 and TRBJ1-1; 7 nucleotides agree with TRBD1. V shed 10 bases and J 8 bases; nucleotides not matched to a gene: 16. The CDR3 sequence is 14 residues long. CDR1 SNHLY and CDR2 FYNNEI come from the germline V gene. CDR3 region: CATDRAQVVGEAFF. The CDR3 DNA reads as TGTGCCACCGACAGGGCTCAGGTCGTGGGAGAAGCTTTCTTT.

The chain links TRBV5-1 to TRBJ2-5, with a tentative D call TRBD2 (6 bases). V lost 0 bases to trimming and J lost 2 bases, with 8 bases between them. There are 14 residues in the CDR3. The germline V gene encodes CDR1 SGHRS and CDR2 YFSETQ. The DNA for the CDR3 is TGCGCCAGCAGCTTGGATGCGGGGCAAGAGACCCAGTACTTC. Encoded protein: CASSLDAGQETQYF.

This rearrangement joins TRBV5-6 to TRBJ2-1, with TRBD2 identical over 11 bases. V shed 4 bases, J shed 9 bases, and the junction held 9 bases outside the gene matches. CDR1 is SGHDT, CDR2 YYEEEE, per germline. The CDR3 contains 15 residues. In DNA form, the CDR3 reads TGTGCCAGCAGCGTAGTTTTAGCGGGGGGGTCTGAGCAGTTCTTC. Translated, it gives CASSVVLAGGSEQFF.

The chain has TRBV5-4 and TRBJ2-7, with TRBD1 as a possible D gene (5 bases). This CDR3 comprises 11 residues. V lost 1 base, J lost 7 bases, and 6 bases lay in between. Per germline, CDR1 SGHNT and CDR2 YYREEE (reference sequence). CDR3 bases: TGTGCCAGCAGCTTGCAGGGTGAGCAGTACTTC. Encoded protein: CASSLQGEQYF.

J is TRBJ1-5 and V is TRBV18, with TRBD1 matching over 7 bases. CDR3 length equals 15 residues. V was pared by 4 bases and J by 3 bases, with 6 bases of the junction left unmatched. Per the germline V gene, CDR1 is KGHSH and CDR2 is LQKENI. The CDR3, as DNA: TGTGCCAGCTCACTCGAGGGGGCTTCCAATCAGCCCCAGCATTTT. It translates to CASSLEGASNQPQHF. The full variable domain, with the rest looked up from reference TRBV18 and TRBJ1-5, is NAGVMQNPRHLVRRRGQEARLRCSPMKGHSHVYWYRQLPEEGLKFMVYLQKENIIDESGMPKERFSAEFPKEGPSILRIQQVVRGDSAAYFCASSLEGASNQPQHFGDGTRLSIL.

The chain is built from TRBV4-3 and TRBJ2-7; TRBD1 might be the D (5 bases). Looked up from germline, CDR1 is LGHNA and CDR2 is YSLEER. CDR3 length: 17 residues. Trimming stripped 2 bases from V and 3 bases from J, with 20 bases between. CDR3 bases: TGCGCCAGCAGCCAACCCCCGGGCAGGGCTTTCTTCTACGAGCAGTACTTC. It codes for CASSQPPGRAFFYEQYF.

This clone was recorded only once. The chain joins TRBV27 to TRBJ2-7, with no clear D. Trimming shortened V by 5 bases and J by 4 bases, and 6 bases separated the two germline ends. The CDR3 length is 11 residues. Germline V gene data show CDR1 as MNHEY and CDR2 as SMNVEV (reference sequence). The CDR3 sequence is CASSNRYEQYF. The CDR3 coding sequence is TGTGCCAGCAGTAACCGGTACGAGCAGTACTTC.

The V call is TRBV25-1, the J call TRBJ1-2, with D possibly TRBD1 on 5 matching bases. Trimming cost V 4 bases and J 6 bases, with 12 bases left between them. CDR1 is MGHDK and CDR2 is SYGVNS in the germline V gene. The CDR3 is made up of 13 amino acids. CDR3 sequence reads: CASSGTGPNGYTF. CDR3 nucleotides: TGTGCCAGCAGTGGAACAGGTCCCAATGGCTACACCTTC.

This chain uses TRBV6-5 with TRBJ2-1; D is undetermined. V was clipped by 3 bases and J by 0 bases, with 6 bases between them. The CDR3 is made up of 14 amino acids. CDR1 and CDR2 (germline): MNHEY, SVGAGI. The CDR3 here is CASSYTSSYNEQFF. The CDR3 DNA reads as TGTGCCAGCAGTTATACGAGCTCCTACAATGAGCAGTTCTTC.

This chain uses TRBV10-2 with TRBJ2-1; perhaps TRBD2 as D (6 bases). The germline V and J ends were trimmed by 1 base and 0 bases, with 10 bases remaining between them. CDR1 and CDR2 (germline): WSHSY, SAAADI. The CDR3 has 16 residues. CDR3 protein: CASSELAGSSYNEQFF. The CDR3 nucleotides read TGCGCCAGCAGTGAGTTGGCGGGGAGCTCCTACAATGAGCAGTTCTTC.